This T cell receptor (beta chain) stems from a study of T cells after yellow fever vaccination. The overall study: Fractions with few cells were prepared using SMART-Seq v4 Ultra Low Input.

Regarding this clonotype: The antigen is undetermined.

In making TCR cDNA, 5'RACE template switching added a universal primer site and UMIs to it. MiXCR, applied by TCRdb to the 5' RACE reads, yields one record per CDR3 protein. The top ten clones hold around 17% of a sample with roughly 330,000 distinct CDR3 sequences, 6.8% of them seen once. Regarding the study as a whole: The secondary response was weaker, and its peak arrived faster, on day 5 versus 15. Booster sampling recovered most clones from primary vaccination (approximately 97% CD4, approximately 90% CD8).

The input for sequencing was PBMCs, taken roughly seven weeks after the first yellow fever vaccination. The sequence came from a man aged 18 to 29 who received the YFV17D yellow fever vaccine.

DNA for the CDR3: TGTGCCAGCAGTCACGACAGGGGGCTCCGCGGCTACACCTTC. It codes for CASSHDRGLRGYTF. The genes are TRBV6-5 and TRBJ1-2, with TRBD1 identical over 10 bases. The CDR3 has 14 amino acids. V was clipped by 5 bases and J by 8 bases; unmatched bases: 8. Per the germline V gene, CDR1 is MNHEY and CDR2 is SVGAGI.